A selection of T cell receptor beta chains follows, all from one sample in a study of T cell responses to AZD1222 COVID-19 vaccine. The assay was immunoSEQ multiplex PCR, and TCRdb's table has in-frame clones only and misses some. This sample has 150,000 to 200,000 clones, with about 92% found just once. The material was peripheral blood, obtained on day 0 of AZD1222 vaccination. These receptors were taken from an adult in good health. The CDR3 runs from the conserved cysteine through the conserved F or W. A D gene is named only where the DNA matches it firmly. Clone size appears in some rows only: once, few, many, or a class for an expanded clone.

D gene	CDR3 length	V gene	clone size	J gene	CDR3 protein	CDR3 DNA
TRBD1	15	TRBV6-2/TRBV6-3	.	TRBJ1-2	CASSYSGQGNYGYTF	TGTGCCAGCAGTTACTCGGGACAGGGAAACTATGGCTACACCTTC
TRBD1	12	TRBV7-2	.	TRBJ2-7	CASSRQGYEQYF	TGTGCCAGCAGCAGACAGGGGTACGAGCAGTACTTC
.	14	TRBV5-5	.	TRBJ1-2	CASSRPTENYGYTF	TGTGCCAGCAGCCGACCGACTGAGAACTATGGCTACACCTTC
.	15	TRBV9	.	TRBJ2-1	CASSLYPGGDNEQFF	TGTGCCAGCAGCCTCTACCCAGGCGGAGACAATGAGCAGTTCTTC
.	15	TRBV21-1	.	TRBJ1-1	CASSPDRGRNTEAFF	TGTGCCAGCAGCCCTGACAGGGGGCGGAACACTGAAGCTTTCTTT
.	15	TRBV28	.	TRBJ1-3	CASSFVNRLGNTIYF	TGTGCCAGCAGTTTTGTGAACCGGCTCGGAAACACCATATATTTT
TRBD1	13	TRBV2	.	TRBJ1-6	CATGGDYNSPLHF	TGTGCCACAGGGGGCGACTATAATTCACCCCTCCACTTT
.	12	TRBV7-9	.	TRBJ2-3	CASRSSTDTQYF	TGTGCCAGCAGGTCAAGCACAGATACGCAGTATTTT
TRBD1	13	TRBV6-5	.	TRBJ1-2	CASSYSGQGQYTF	TGTGCCAGCAGTTACTCGGGACAGGGCCAATACACCTTC
.	17	TRBV4-2	.	TRBJ1-6	CASSQEVGEILSSPLHF	TGTGCCAGCAGCCAAGAAGTAGGAGAGATTTTATCGTCACCCCTCCACTTT
TRBD2	17	TRBV23-1	.	TRBJ2-7	CASSSPGLAASSYEQYF	TGCGCCAGCAGCTCCCCGGGACTAGCGGCGAGCTCCTACGAGCAGTACTTC
TRBD1	11	TRBV29-1	.	TRBJ1-2	CSVRTGTGYTF	TGCAGCGTCAGGACAGGGACTGGCTACACCTTC
.	15	TRBV5-1	.	TRBJ1-5	CASSLAGQVNQPQHF	TGCGCCAGCAGCTTGGCCGGCCAAGTCAATCAGCCCCAGCATTTT
.	14	TRBV6-5	.	TRBJ2-7	CASSPRQALGEQYF	TGTGCCAGCAGTCCCAGACAGGCTCTGGGAGAGCAGTACTTC
.	13	TRBV11-3	.	TRBJ2-2	CASSSSFTGELFF	TGTGCCAGCAGCTCAAGTTTTACCGGGGAGCTGTTTTTT
.	17	TRBV4-3	.	TRBJ2-5	CASSQVWGRGFQETQYF	TGCGCCAGCAGCCAAGTTTGGGGGCGGGGGTTCCAAGAGACCCAGTACTTC
TRBD2	18	TRBV19	once	TRBJ2-5	CASSRPGTSGGRQETQYF	TGTGCCAGTAGTAGACCCGGGACTAGCGGGGGGCGCCAAGAGACCCAGTACTTC
.	15	TRBV15	.	TRBJ1-2	CATSRDISGLGGYTF	TGTGCCACCAGCAGAGATATATCGGGGTTGGGTGGCTACACCTTC
.	12	TRBV14	.	TRBJ2-7	CASSPGAGEQYF	TGTGCCAGCAGCCCAGGGGCAGGCGAGCAGTACTTC
TRBD1	14	TRBV9	.	TRBJ1-4	CASSVRGTNEKLFF	TGTGCCAGCAGCGTCAGGGGGACTAATGAAAAACTGTTTTTT
.	18	TRBV19	.	TRBJ2-3	CASSQYLRLAASTDTQYF	TGTGCCAGTAGCCAATACCTCCGTTTAGCGGCTAGCACAGATACGCAGTATTTT
.	14	TRBV19	.	TRBJ2-7	CASSILDRPYEQYF	TGTGCCAGTAGTATCCTGGACAGACCCTACGAGCAGTACTTC